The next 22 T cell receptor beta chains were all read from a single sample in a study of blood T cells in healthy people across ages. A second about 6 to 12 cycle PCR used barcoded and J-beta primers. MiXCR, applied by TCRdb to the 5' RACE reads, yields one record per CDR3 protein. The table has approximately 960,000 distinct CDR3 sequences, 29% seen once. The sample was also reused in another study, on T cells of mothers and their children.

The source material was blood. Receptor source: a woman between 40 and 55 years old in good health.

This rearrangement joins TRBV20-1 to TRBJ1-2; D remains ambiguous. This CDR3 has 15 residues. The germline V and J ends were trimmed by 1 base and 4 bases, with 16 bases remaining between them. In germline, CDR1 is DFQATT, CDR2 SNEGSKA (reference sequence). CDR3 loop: CSARARASGVYGYTF. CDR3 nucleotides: TGCAGTGCTAGAGCAAGGGCCAGTGGAGTCTATGGCTACACCTTC.

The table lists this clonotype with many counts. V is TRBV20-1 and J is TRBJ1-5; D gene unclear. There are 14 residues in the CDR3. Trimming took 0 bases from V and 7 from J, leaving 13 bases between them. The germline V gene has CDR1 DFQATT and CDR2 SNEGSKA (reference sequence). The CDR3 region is CSARDNPRHQPQHF. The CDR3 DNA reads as TGCAGTGCTAGAGATAACCCCAGGCACCAGCCCCAGCATTTT.

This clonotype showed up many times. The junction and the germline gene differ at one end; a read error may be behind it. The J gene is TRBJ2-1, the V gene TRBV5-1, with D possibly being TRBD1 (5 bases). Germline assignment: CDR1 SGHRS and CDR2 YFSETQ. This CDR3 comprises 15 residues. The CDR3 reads CASNLADTPYNEQFF. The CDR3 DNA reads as TGCGCCAGCAACTTGGCGGACACTCCCTACAATGAGCAGTTCTTC.

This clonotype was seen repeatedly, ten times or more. The CDR3 DNA follows: TGTGCCAGCAGTCAGACAGGGGCCGGGGAGCTGTTTTTT. This sequence encodes CASSQTGAGELFF. The rearrangement links TRBV12-3 or TRBV12-4 to TRBJ2-2; 8 positions agree with TRBD1. CDR3 size: 13 residues. Germline trimming cut 5 bases from V and 6 bases from J; bases unmatched to any gene: 2.

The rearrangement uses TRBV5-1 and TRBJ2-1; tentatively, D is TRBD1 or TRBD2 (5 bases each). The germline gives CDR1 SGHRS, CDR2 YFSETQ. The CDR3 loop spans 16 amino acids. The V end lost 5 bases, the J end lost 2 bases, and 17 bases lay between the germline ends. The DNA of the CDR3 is TGCGCCAGCAGGAACGCCGGGACGGAGGCCTACAATGAGCAGTTCTTC. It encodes CASRNAGTEAYNEQFF. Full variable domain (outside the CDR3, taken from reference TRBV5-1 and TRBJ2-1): KAGVTQTPRYLIKTRGQQVTLSCSPISGHRSVSWYQQTPGQGLQFLFEYFSETQRNKGNFPGRFSGRQFSNSRSEMNVSTLELGDSALYLCASRNAGTEAYNEQFFGPGTRLTVL.

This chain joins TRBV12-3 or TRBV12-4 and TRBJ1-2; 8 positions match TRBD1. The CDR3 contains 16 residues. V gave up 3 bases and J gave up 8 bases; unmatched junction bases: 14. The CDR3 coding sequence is TGTGCCAGCAGTTTTTGGACAGGGTTGGTCCGTCGAGGCTACACCTTC. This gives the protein CASSFWTGLVRRGYTF.

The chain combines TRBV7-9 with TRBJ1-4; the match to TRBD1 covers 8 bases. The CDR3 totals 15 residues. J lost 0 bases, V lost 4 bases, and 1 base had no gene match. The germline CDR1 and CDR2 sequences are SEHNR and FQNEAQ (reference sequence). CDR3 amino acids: CASSWGQATNEKLFF. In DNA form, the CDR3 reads TGTGCCAGCAGCTGGGGACAGGCAACTAATGAAAAACTGTTTTTT.

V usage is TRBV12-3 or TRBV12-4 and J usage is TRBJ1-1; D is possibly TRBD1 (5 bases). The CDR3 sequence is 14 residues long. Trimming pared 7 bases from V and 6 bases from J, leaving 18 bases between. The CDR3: CASNERGARPEAFF. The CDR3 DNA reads TGTGCCAGCAACGAGAGGGGAGCCAGGCCTGAAGCTTTCTTT.

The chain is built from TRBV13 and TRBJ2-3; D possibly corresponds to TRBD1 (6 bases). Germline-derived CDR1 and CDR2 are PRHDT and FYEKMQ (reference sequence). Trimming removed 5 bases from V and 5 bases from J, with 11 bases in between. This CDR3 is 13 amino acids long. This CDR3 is CASSTRRGDTQYF. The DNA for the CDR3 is TGTGCCAGCAGCACCCGCAGGGGAGATACGCAGTATTTT.

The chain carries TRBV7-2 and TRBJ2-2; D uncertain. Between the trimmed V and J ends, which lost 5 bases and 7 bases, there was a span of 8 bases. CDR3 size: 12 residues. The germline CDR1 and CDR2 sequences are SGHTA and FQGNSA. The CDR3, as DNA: TGTGCCAGCAGCACCGTTCACGGGGAGCTGTTTTTT. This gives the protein CASSTVHGELFF. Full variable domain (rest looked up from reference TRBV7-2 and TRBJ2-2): GAGVSQSPSNKVTEKGKDVELRCDPISGHTALYWYRQSLGQGLEFLIYFQGNSAPDKSGLPSDRFSAERTGGSVSTLTIQRTQQEDSAVYLCASSTVHGELFFGEGSRLTVL.

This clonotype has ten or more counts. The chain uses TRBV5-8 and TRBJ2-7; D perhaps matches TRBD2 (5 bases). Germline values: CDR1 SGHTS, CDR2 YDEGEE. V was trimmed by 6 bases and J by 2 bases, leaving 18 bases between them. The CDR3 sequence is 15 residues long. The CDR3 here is CASTAGRAYPYEQYF. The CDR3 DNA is TGTGCCAGCACCGCGGGCCGCGCATATCCCTACGAGCAGTACTTC.

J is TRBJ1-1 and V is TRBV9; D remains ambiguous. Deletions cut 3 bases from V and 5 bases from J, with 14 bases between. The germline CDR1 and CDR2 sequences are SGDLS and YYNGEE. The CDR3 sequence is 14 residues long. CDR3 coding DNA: TGTGCCAGCAGCGCCGACACGGCGGGGACTGAAGCTTTCTTT. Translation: CASSADTAGTEAFF.

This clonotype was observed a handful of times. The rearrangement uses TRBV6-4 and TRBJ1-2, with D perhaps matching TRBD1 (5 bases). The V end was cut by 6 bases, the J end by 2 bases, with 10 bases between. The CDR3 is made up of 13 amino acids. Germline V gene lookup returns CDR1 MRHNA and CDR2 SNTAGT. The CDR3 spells CASRNPGNYGYTF. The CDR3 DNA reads TGTGCCAGCAGAAATCCAGGGAACTATGGCTACACCTTC.

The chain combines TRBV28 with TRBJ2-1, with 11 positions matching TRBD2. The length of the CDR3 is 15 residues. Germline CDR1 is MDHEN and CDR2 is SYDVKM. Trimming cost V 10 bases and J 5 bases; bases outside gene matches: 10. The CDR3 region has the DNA TGTGCCATCAGCTTAGGGACTAGCGGTCACAATGAGCAGTTCTTC. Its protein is CAISLGTSGHNEQFF.

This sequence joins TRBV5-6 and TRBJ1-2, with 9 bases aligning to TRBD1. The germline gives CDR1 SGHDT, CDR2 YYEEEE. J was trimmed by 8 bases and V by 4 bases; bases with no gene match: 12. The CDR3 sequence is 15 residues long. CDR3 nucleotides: TGTGCCAGCAGCGTAACAGGGGGCGCGCCCCGGGGCTACACCTTC. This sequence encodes CASSVTGGAPRGYTF.

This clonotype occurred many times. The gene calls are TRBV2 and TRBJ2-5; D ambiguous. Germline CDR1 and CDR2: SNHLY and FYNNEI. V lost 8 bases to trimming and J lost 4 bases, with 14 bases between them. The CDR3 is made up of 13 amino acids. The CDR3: CASGRDPIETQYF. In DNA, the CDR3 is TGTGCCAGCGGCAGAGACCCGATAGAGACCCAGTACTTC.

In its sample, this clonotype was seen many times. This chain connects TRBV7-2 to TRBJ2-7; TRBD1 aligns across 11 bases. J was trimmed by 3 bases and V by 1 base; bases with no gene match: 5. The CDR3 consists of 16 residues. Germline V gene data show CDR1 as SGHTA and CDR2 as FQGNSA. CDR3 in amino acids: CASSLGTGTGGYEQYF. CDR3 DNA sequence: TGTGCCAGCAGCTTAGGGACCGGGACAGGGGGCTACGAGCAGTACTTC.

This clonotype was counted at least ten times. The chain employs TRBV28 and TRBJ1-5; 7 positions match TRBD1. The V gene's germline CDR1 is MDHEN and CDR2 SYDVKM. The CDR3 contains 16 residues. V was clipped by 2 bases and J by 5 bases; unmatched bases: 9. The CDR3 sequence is CASSLAYGDSYQPQHF. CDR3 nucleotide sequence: TGTGCCAGCAGTTTAGCTTACGGGGACAGTTATCAGCCCCAGCATTTT. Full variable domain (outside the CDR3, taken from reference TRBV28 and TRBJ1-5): DVKVTQSSRYLVKRTGEKVFLECVQDMDHENMFWYRQDPGLGLRLIYFSYDVKMKEKGDIPEGYSVSREKKERFSLILESASTNQTSMYLCASSLAYGDSYQPQHFGDGTRLSIL.

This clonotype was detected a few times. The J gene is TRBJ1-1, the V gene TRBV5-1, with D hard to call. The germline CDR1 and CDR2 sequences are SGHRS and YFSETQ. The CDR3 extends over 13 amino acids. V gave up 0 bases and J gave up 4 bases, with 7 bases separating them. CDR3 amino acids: CASSLDIFTEAFF. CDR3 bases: TGCGCCAGCAGCTTGGACATTTTCACTGAAGCTTTCTTT.

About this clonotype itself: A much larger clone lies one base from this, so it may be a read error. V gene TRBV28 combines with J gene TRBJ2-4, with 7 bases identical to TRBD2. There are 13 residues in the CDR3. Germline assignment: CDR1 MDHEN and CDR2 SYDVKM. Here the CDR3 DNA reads TGTGCCAGCAGGTTATGGGAGGGAAACATTCAGTACTTC. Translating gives CASRLWEGNIQYF.

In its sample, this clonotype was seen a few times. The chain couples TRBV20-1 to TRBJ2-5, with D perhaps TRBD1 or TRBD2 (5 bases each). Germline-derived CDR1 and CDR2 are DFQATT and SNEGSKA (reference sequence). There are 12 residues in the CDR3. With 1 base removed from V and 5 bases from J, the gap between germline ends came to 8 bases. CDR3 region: CSARAGTETQYF. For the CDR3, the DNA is TGCAGTGCTAGAGCGGGGACGGAGACCCAGTACTTC.

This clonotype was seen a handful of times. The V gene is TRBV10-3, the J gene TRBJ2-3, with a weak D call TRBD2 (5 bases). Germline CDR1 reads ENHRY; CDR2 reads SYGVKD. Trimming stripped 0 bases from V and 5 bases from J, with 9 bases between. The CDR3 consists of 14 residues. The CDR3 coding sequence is TGTGCCATCAGTGAGTCCCTAGCAGGAGATACGCAGTATTTT. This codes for CAISESLAGDTQYF.